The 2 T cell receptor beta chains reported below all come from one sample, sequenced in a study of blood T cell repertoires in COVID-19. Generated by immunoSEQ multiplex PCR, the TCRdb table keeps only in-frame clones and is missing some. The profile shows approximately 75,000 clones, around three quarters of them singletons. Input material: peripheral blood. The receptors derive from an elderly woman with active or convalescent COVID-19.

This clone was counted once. In DNA form, the CDR3 reads TGTGCCAGCAGACGACAGGAGAACTCTGGAAACACCATATATTTT. Translating gives CASRRQENSGNTIYF. V and J are TRBV6-5 and TRBJ1-3; TRBD1 might be the D (6 bases). Trimming removed 6 bases at V and 0 bases at J, with 12 bases between. Germline-derived CDR1 and CDR2 are MNHEY and SVGAGI. The CDR3 loop spans 15 amino acids.

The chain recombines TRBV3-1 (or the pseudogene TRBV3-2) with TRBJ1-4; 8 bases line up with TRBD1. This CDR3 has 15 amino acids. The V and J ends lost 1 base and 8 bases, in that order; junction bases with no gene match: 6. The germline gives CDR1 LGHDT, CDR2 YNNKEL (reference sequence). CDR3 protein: CASSQAQGGDEKLFF. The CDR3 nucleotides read TGTGCCAGCAGCCAAGCACAGGGGGGGGACGAAAAACTGTTTTTT.